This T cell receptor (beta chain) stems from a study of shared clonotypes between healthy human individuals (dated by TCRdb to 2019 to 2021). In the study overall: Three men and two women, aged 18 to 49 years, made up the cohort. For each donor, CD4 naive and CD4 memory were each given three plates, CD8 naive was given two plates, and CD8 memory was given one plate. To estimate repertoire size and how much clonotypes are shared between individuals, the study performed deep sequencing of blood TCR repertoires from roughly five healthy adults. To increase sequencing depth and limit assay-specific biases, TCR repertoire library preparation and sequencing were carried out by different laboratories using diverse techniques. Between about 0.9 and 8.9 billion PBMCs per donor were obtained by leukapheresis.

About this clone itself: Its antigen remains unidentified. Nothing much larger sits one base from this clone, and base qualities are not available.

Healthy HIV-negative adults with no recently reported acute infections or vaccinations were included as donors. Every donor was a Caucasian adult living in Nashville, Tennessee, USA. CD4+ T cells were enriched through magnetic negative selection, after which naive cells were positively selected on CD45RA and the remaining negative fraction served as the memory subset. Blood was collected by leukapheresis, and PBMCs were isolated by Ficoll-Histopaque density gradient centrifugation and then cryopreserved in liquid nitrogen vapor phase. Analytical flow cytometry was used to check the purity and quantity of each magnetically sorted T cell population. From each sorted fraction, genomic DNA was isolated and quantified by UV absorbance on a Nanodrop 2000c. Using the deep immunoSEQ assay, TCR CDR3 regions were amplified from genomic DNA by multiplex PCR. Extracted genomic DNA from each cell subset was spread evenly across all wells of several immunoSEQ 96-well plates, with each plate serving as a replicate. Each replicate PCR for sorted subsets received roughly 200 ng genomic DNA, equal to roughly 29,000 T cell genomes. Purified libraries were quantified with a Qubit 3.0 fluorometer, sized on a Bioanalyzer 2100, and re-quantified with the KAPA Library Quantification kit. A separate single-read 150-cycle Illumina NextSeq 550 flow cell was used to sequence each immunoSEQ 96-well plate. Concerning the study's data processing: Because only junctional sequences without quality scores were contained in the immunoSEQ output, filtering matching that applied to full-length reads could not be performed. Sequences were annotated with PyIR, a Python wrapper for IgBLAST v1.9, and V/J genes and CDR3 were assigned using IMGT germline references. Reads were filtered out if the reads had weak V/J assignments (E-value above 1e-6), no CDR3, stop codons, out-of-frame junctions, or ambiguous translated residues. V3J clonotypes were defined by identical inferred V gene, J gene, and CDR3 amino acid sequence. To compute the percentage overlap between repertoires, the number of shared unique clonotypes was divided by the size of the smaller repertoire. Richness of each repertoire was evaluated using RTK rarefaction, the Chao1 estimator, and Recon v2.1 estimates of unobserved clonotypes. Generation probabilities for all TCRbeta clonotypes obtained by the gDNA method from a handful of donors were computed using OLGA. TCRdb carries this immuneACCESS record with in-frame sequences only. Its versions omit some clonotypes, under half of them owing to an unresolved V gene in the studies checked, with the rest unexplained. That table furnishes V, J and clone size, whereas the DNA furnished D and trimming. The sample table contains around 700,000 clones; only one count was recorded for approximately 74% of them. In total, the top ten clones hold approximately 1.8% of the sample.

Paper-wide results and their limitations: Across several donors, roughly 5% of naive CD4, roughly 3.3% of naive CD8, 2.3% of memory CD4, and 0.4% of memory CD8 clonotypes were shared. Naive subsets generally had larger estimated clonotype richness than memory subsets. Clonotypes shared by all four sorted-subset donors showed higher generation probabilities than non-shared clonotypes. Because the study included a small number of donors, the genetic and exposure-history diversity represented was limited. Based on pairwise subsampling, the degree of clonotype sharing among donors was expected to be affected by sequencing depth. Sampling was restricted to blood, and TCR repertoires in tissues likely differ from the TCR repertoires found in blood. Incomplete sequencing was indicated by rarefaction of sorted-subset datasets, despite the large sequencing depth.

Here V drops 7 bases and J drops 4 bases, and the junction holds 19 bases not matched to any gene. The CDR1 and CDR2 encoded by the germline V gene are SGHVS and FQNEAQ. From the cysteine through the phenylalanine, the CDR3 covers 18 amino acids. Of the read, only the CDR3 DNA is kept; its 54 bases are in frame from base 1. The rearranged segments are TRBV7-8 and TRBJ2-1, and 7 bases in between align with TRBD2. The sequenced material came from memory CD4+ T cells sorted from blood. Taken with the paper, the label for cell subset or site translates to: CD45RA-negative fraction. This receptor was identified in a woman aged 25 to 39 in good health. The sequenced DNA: TGTGCCAGCATCCCCGGCCCGTGGGGGGGACGGGATTACAATGAGCAGTTCTTC. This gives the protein CASIPGPWGGRDYNEQFF.